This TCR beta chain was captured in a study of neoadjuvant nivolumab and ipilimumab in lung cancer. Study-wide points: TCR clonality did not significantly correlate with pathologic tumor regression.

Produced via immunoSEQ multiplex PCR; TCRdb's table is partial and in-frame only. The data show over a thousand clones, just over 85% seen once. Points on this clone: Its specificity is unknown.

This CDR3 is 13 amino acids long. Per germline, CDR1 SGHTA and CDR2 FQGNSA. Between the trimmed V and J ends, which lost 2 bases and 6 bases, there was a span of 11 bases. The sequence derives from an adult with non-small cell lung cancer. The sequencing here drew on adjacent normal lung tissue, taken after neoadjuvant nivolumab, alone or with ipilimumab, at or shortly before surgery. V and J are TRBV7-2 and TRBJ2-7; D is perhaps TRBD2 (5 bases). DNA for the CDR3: TGTGCCAGCAGCTTATATGCTGGGAGCGAGCAGTACTTC. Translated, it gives CASSLYAGSEQYF.